What follows are 10 T cell receptor beta chains derived from one specimen sequenced in a study of T cell changes during pregnancy in multiple sclerosis. Repertoires were generated with immunoSEQ multiplex PCR, while TCRdb's copy carries only in-frame clones and drops some. The data show approximately 35,000 clones, roughly nine tenths seen once. The sample in question was CD4+ T cells from peripheral blood mononuclear cells, obtained in the second trimester of pregnancy. The receptors were gathered from a female donor in good health, enrolled as a control in a pregnancy study.

The chain joins TRBV6-5 to TRBJ1-2; no firm D call. The CDR3 is 12 residues long. The V end lost 6 bases, the J end lost 4 bases, and 9 bases lay between the germline ends. Per the germline V gene, CDR1 is MNHEY and CDR2 is SVGAGI. CDR3 coding DNA: TGTGCCAGCAGCCCAGGCCCCTATGGCTACACCTTC. Residues: CASSPGPYGYTF.

The chain joins TRBV19 to TRBJ2-2; D unclear. V lost 3 bases, J lost 6 bases, and 8 bases lay in between. The CDR3 runs 13 residues. From germline, CDR1 is LNHDA and CDR2 SQIVND (reference sequence). The CDR3 nucleotides are TGTGCCAGTAGTATTTTGGGCTCCGGGGAGCTGTTTTTT. Translation gives CASSILGSGELFF.

The rearrangement joins TRBV11-2 to TRBJ2-1; D is perhaps TRBD2 (6 bases). In germline, CDR1 is SGHAT, CDR2 FQNNGV. Trimming took off 2 bases at V and 7 bases at J, with 18 bases between the two ends. The CDR3 is made up of 16 amino acids. CDR3 residues: CASSLHPSGLGNEQFF. CDR3 DNA sequence: TGTGCCAGCAGCTTACATCCCAGCGGGCTCGGGAATGAGCAGTTCTTC.

This clone was picked up a small number of times. V is TRBV25-1 and J is TRBJ1-1; D is perhaps TRBD1 (6 bases). The CDR3 has 14 residues. From germline, CDR1 is MGHDK and CDR2 SYGVNS. Trimming took off 1 base at V and 5 bases at J, with 11 bases between the two ends. The CDR3 DNA is TGTGCCAGCAGTGAATCGGGAGGGGGGACTGAAGCTTTCTTT. Protein sequence: CASSESGGGTEAFF.

This clone has a single count. The V call is TRBV7-2, the J call TRBJ2-2; no firm D call. V dropped 0 bases and J dropped 6 bases, with 5 bases sitting between them. This CDR3 spans 13 amino acids. CDR1 is SGHTA, CDR2 FQGNSA, per germline. CDR3 DNA: TGTGCCAGCAGCTTAGCGAGTGCCGGGGAGCTGTTTTTT. Translated, it gives CASSLASAGELFF.

The J gene is TRBJ2-3, the V gene TRBV7-8; 10 bases agree with TRBD2. Germline lookup yields CDR1 SGHVS and CDR2 FQNEAQ. The CDR3 sequence is 17 residues long. The V segment lost 5 bases and the J segment 5 bases; nucleotides outside the gene matches: 13. The CDR3 DNA follows: TGTGCCAGCAGCGCCAGACGTAGCGGGGGGCTTAGAGATACGCAGTATTTT. Amino acids: CASSARRSGGLRDTQYF.

The genes are TRBV27 and TRBJ1-2; a weak D match, TRBD1 (5 bases). Trimming shortened V by 8 bases and J by 8 bases, and 21 bases separated the two germline ends. The CDR3 consists of 14 residues. Germline CDR1 reads MNHEY; CDR2 reads SMNVEV (reference sequence). In nucleotides, the CDR3 is TGTGCCAGCGCCACAATGGGGCGGGAGAGAGGCTACACCTTC. Its translation is CASATMGRERGYTF.

This chain's CDR3 is CASSLVRGRVPNEQFF. In DNA, the CDR3 is TGTGCCAGCAGCTTAGTGCGCGGGAGAGTTCCCAATGAGCAGTTCTTC. V and J are TRBV11-2 and TRBJ2-1; 7 bases map to TRBD2. The CDR3 contains 16 residues. Germline V gene sequence: CDR1 SGHAT, CDR2 FQNNGV. The V segment lost 1 base and the J segment 6 bases; nucleotides outside the gene matches: 9.

The V and J genes are TRBV6-5 and TRBJ2-1; 8 bases are shared with TRBD1. Germline loops: CDR1 MNHEY, CDR2 SVGAGI. With V trimmed by 4 bases and J by 9 bases, 5 bases remained unmatched. The CDR3 is 13 amino acids. Written as DNA, the CDR3 is TGTGCCAGCAGTTCAGGGGGCTATAGTGAGCAGTTCTTC. It is translated as CASSSGGYSEQFF.

This chain joins TRBV6-6 and TRBJ1-1; D is possibly TRBD1 (5 bases). Looked up from germline, CDR1 is MNHNY and CDR2 is SVGAGI (reference sequence). V was clipped by 7 bases and J by 5 bases, with 17 bases between them. There are 14 residues in the CDR3. CDR3 nucleotides: TGTGCCAGCAACCTACGGGCGGGGGTGACTGAAGCTTTCTTT. Translating gives CASNLRAGVTEAFF.